A selection of T cell receptor beta chains follows, all from one sample in a study of control samples from healthy donors and cancer patients. Clones were sequenced by immunoSEQ multiplex PCR, and TCRdb holds only the in-frame ones, with some missing. The table has 100,000 to 150,000 clones, about nine tenths seen once; the top ten hold 2.1%. Input material: blood. The receptors stem from a woman aged 45-59 years in good health. Both conserved end residues are part of each CDR3. A D gene is named only where the DNA matches it firmly. For some rows the clone size is stated as once, few or many, or as a class when expanded; others skip it.

j_gene | d_gene | v_gene | abundance | CDR3nt | CDR3aa
TRBJ2-3 | NA | TRBV21-1 | NA | TGTGCCAGCAGCTCGACTAGCGGGGGTCTCACAGATACGCAGTATTTT | CASSSTSGGLTDTQYF
TRBJ1-6 | NA | TRBV28 | NA | TGTGCCAGCAGGCCATTCGGCTCCTATAATTCACCCCTCCACTTT | CASRPFGSYNSPLHF
TRBJ1-2 | NA | TRBV2 | once | TGTGCCAGCAGTAGTCTTGTCACTAACTATGGCTACACCTTC | CASSSLVTNYGYTF
TRBJ2-3 | TRBD2 | TRBV4-1 | NA | TGCGCCAGCAGCCAGGGACTAGCGGGCACAGATACGCAGTATTTT | CASSQGLAGTDTQYF
TRBJ1-2 | NA | TRBV29-1 | NA | TGCAGCGTTGGCAGCCGCTTGTTAGCTAACTATGGCTACACCTTC | CSVGSRLLANYGYTF
TRBJ2-7 | TRBD1 | TRBV30 | once | TGTGCCTGGGGACAGGGAAGCTACGAGCAGTACTTC | CAWGQGSYEQYF
TRBJ1-2 | TRBD1 | TRBV6-1 | NA | TGTGCCAGCAGTGAAAGGGGGCCGGGAGCTGGCTACACCTTC | CASSERGPGAGYTF
TRBJ1-6 | NA | TRBV3-1/TRBV3-2 | once | TGTGCCAGCAGCCAAGAGGGGCGACCCCTCCACTTT | CASSQEGRPLHF
TRBJ1-2 | NA | TRBV19 | NA | TGTGCCAGTAGTGAAATAGGGATAGTCAACTATGGCTACACCTTC | CASSEIGIVNYGYTF
TRBJ2-7 | NA | TRBV29-1 | NA | TGCAGCGTTGTAGAAGGGGCTTACGAGCAGTACTTC | CSVVEGAYEQYF
TRBJ2-1 | TRBD2 | TRBV29-1 | NA | TGCAGCGTTGAAGTGGGGACTAGCGGGGGTTACAATGAGCAGTTCTTC | CSVEVGTSGGYNEQFF
TRBJ1-1 | NA | TRBV10-3 | NA | TGTGCCATCAGTGAGTCAGGGCAGAGCACTGAAGCTTTCTTT | CAISESGQSTEAFF
TRBJ2-1 | TRBD2 | TRBV9 | NA | TGTGCCAGCAGCGCAGCGGGGTCCTACAATGAGCAGTTCTTC | CASSAAGSYNEQFF
TRBJ1-1 | NA | TRBV6-5 | NA | TGTGCCAGCAGGGGGCACCTTTCTGAAGCTTTCTTT | CASRGHLSEAFF
TRBJ2-5 | TRBD1 | TRBV5-4 | NA | TGTGCCAGCAGCCCTGGACCGGGACAGCTCCAAGAGACCCAGTACTTC | CASSPGPGQLQETQYF
TRBJ2-1 | TRBD2 | TRBV2 | NA | TGTGCCAGCAGTACTACTCCGGGACTAGCGGGGGGAACCTACAATGAGCAGTTCTTC | CASSTTPGLAGGTYNEQFF
TRBJ2-5 | TRBD1 | TRBV19 | NA | TGTGCCAGTAAAGACGGTGCGACAGGGGATAATGGGGAGACCCAGTACTTC | CASKDGATGDNGETQYF
TRBJ2-1 | NA | TRBV12-3/TRBV12-4 | NA | TGTGCCAGCAGCCCACACGATGAGCAGTTCTTC | CASSPHDEQFF
TRBJ2-1 | NA | TRBV2 | NA | TGTGCCAGCGGGGAGACAGGTCGGGATGAGCAGTTCTTC | CASGETGRDEQFF
TRBJ1-1 | NA | TRBV28 | NA | TGTGCCAGCAGTTTGGTGTTAGGGAACACTGAAGCTTTCTTT | CASSLVLGNTEAFF
TRBJ1-1 | TRBD1 | TRBV18 | NA | TGTGCCAGCTCACCTTCTACAGGGGCGGGCACTGAAGCTTTCTTT | CASSPSTGAGTEAFF
TRBJ2-2 | TRBD2 | TRBV3-1/TRBV3-2 | NA | TGTGCCAGCAGCCGACTTACTAGCGGGGGGGCCTTGAAGCTGTTTTTT | CASSRLTSGGALKLFF
TRBJ2-2 | NA | TRBV24-1 | NA | TGTGCCACCAGTGATTTACGAGACACCGGGGAGCTGTTTTTT | CATSDLRDTGELFF
TRBJ1-1 | NA | TRBV28 | NA | TGTGCCAGCAGTTTTATGTTGAACACTGAAGCTTTCTTT | CASSFMLNTEAFF
TRBJ1-5 | TRBD1 | TRBV30 | NA | TGTGCCTGGAGTACCGGGACAGGGGGCCGTTTTCAGCCCCAGCATTTT | CAWSTGTGGRFQPQHF
TRBJ1-4 | NA | TRBV28 | NA | TGTGCCAGCATGAGGGGCGCAACTAATGAAAAACTGTTTTTT | CASMRGATNEKLFF
TRBJ2-7 | NA | TRBV4-1 | NA | TGCGCCAGCAGCCAAGATATACTAGATCCCTACGAGCAGTACTTC | CASSQDILDPYEQYF
TRBJ1-5 | TRBD1 | TRBV19 | NA | TGTGCCAGTAGTATACTTAGGGGGCAAAGCAATCAGCCCCAGCATTTT | CASSILRGQSNQPQHF
TRBJ1-5 | TRBD1 | TRBV6-2/TRBV6-3 | NA | TGTGCCAGCAGTTTTCGAGGGACAGGGGAGTTAGGAAGCAATCAGCCCCAGCATTTT | CASSFRGTGELGSNQPQHF
TRBJ2-7 | TRBD2 | TRBV7-6 | NA | TGTGCCAGCAGCTTAGGGGCGGGAGGGCCATACGAGCAGTACTTC | CASSLGAGGPYEQYF
TRBJ1-1 | NA | TRBV10-3 | NA | TGTGCCATCAGTCCGACAGCTATCCTGAACACTGAAGCTTTCTTT | CAISPTAILNTEAFF
TRBJ1-2 | NA | TRBV27 | NA | TGTGCCAGCAGTGGACAGTCTAACTATGGCTACACCTTC | CASSGQSNYGYTF